Each of the 15 T cell receptor beta chains below was sequenced from the same sample in a study of T cells in Graves' hyperthyroidism and ophthalmopathy. Using RNA transcripts as the source, TCR beta CDR3 regions were amplified. The HTBI primer set was used in a first-round RT-PCR of the TCR CDR3. MiXCR, applied by TCRdb to the multiplex PCR reads, yields one record per CDR3 protein. Of 500,000 to 650,000 distinct CDR3 sequences detected, 17% appear once; the ten largest clones hold roughly 18%. Sequenced input: blood. The receptors were gathered from a woman aged 18-30 years with Graves' ophthalmopathy.

The sample holds many counts of this clonotype. The chain joins TRBV7-3 to TRBJ1-1; 7 bases match TRBD1. The CDR3 loop spans 15 amino acids. CDR1 is SGHTA and CDR2 is FQGTGA in the germline V gene. V was clipped by 5 bases and J by 4 bases; unmatched bases: 10. CDR3 DNA sequence: TGTGCCAGCAGCGCGACAGGGATCTTGGGCACTGAAGCTTTCTTT. This encodes CASSATGILGTEAFF. The variable domain in full, completed from reference TRBV7-3 and TRBJ1-1, reads GAGVSQTPSNKVTEKGKYVELRCDPISGHTALYWYRQSLGQGPEFLIYFQGTGAADDSGLPNDRFFAVRPEGSVSTLKIQRTERGDSAVYLCASSATGILGTEAFFGQGTRLTVV.

This clonotype was counted many times. The chain has TRBV2 and TRBJ1-5; tentatively, D is TRBD1 (5 bases). Germline V gene data show CDR1 as SNHLY and CDR2 as FYNNEI. V gave up 6 bases and J gave up 2 bases, with 5 bases separating them. The CDR3 is 12 amino acids. CDR3 region: CASSRGNQPQHF. In nucleotides, the CDR3 is TGTGCCAGCAGCAGGGGCAATCAGCCCCAGCATTTT.

This clonotype has only one observation. The CDR3 protein is CASSEPGQGREQYF. The CDR3 DNA follows: TGTGCCAGCAGCGAACCGGGACAGGGAAGGGAGCAGTACTTC. The chain uses TRBV25-1 and TRBJ2-7; 9 bases map to TRBD1. J was trimmed by 7 bases and V by 6 bases; bases with no gene match: 10. Germline V gene data show CDR1 as MGHDK and CDR2 as SYGVNS. The CDR3 spans 14 residues.

A note on this clonotype: A read error may be the cause here, since a much bigger clone is one base away. The chain carries TRBV11-2 and TRBJ2-6; weak D call: TRBD1 (5 bases). The CDR3 contains 14 residues. Germline lookup yields CDR1 SGHAT and CDR2 FQNNGV. The CDR3 reads CASSSVSGANVPTF. The CDR3 nucleotides read TGTGCCAGCAGCTCCGTGTCTGGGGCCAACGTCCCGACTTTC.

This clonotype was seen at least ten times. The chain employs TRBV7-2 and TRBJ2-7; 7 bases line up with TRBD2. CDR3 size: 16 residues. Looked up from germline, CDR1 is SGHTA and CDR2 is FQGNSA. V was pared by 5 bases and J by 0 bases, with 10 bases of the junction left unmatched. This chain's CDR3 is CASSRGDRTSSYEQYF. DNA for the CDR3: TGTGCCAGCAGCCGGGGGGACCGGACGAGCTCCTACGAGCAGTACTTC.

The rearrangement uses TRBV7-9 and TRBJ1-2; D is possibly TRBD1 (6 bases). The CDR3 runs 15 residues. Germline CDR1 and CDR2: SEHNR and FQNEAQ (reference sequence). The V end was cut by 4 bases, the J end by 5 bases, with 17 bases between. CDR3 sequence (DNA): TGTGCCAGCAGCTCCCGTCCGGACAGAAAGTATGGCTACACCTTC. Translation gives CASSSRPDRKYGYTF.

This sequence joins TRBV20-1 and TRBJ2-3, with D hard to call. V was pared by 5 bases and J by 9 bases, with 6 bases between. The length of the CDR3 is 9 residues. The germline gives CDR1 DFQATT, CDR2 SNEGSKA (reference sequence). CDR3 DNA sequence: TGCAGTGCTCCCGGGACGCAGTATTTT. Translated, it gives CSAPGTQYF.

Many counts were recorded for this clonotype. V gene TRBV6-2 or TRBV6-3 combines with J gene TRBJ1-1, with D possibly matching TRBD1 (6 bases). The germline gives CDR1 MNHEY, CDR2 SVGEGT. The length of the CDR3 is 14 residues. V gave up 7 bases and J gave up 5 bases, with 17 bases separating them. As DNA, the CDR3 is TGTGCCAGCACTTTCCGGGGGGGCTGGACTGAAGCTTTCTTT. Translation gives CASTFRGGWTEAFF.

This clonotype was seen a handful of times. The chain has TRBV10-3 and TRBJ1-2; 8 bases agree with TRBD1. J gave up 3 bases and V 4 bases, and 4 bases lay outside the gene matches. The CDR3 is 14 residues long. Germline V CDR1 and CDR2: ENHRY, SYGVKD. This CDR3 reads CAISVDREDYGYTF. The CDR3 DNA reads as TGTGCCATCAGTGTGGACAGGGAGGACTATGGCTACACCTTC.

The gene calls are TRBV4-1 and TRBJ2-4, with TRBD1 as a possible D gene (6 bases). Germline-derived CDR1 and CDR2 are MGHRA and YSYEKL. This CDR3 has 14 amino acids. V was pared by 2 bases and J by 15 bases, with 20 bases between. CDR3 protein: CASSQPQRMGQLYF. The CDR3, as DNA: TGCGCCAGCAGCCAACCTCAACGGATGGGACAACTGTACTTC.

This clonotype was recorded many times. The CDR3 spells CASSEYNSNSPLHF. DNA for the CDR3: TGTGCCAGCAGTGAATACAACTCTAATTCACCCCTCCACTTT. The chain uses TRBV6-1 and TRBJ1-6; no firm D call. Trimming took off 2 bases at V and 6 bases at J, with 8 bases between the two ends. CDR3 length: 14 residues. CDR1 and CDR2 (germline): MNHNS, SASEGT.

The CDR3 is CSAAPGLGGANVLTF. In DNA, the CDR3 is TGCAGCGCTGCCCCAGGACTCGGCGGGGCCAACGTCCTGACTTTC. J is TRBJ2-6 and V is TRBV29-1; a possible D gene is TRBD2 (5 bases). Germline lookup yields CDR1 SQVTM and CDR2 ANQGSEA. The ends were cut back, 7 bases at V and 4 bases at J, with 17 bases in the middle. This CDR3 region has 15 residues.

The table lists this clonotype with many counts. V is TRBV30 and J is TRBJ1-1; unclear D gene. The V and J ends lost 0 bases and 8 bases respectively, with 10 bases between them. Germline values: CDR1 GTSNPN, CDR2 SVGIG (reference sequence). This CDR3 has 12 amino acids. CDR3: CAWSVLLSEAFF. CDR3 bases: TGTGCCTGGAGTGTACTTTTATCAGAAGCTTTCTTT.

This clonotype was found a few times. The chain combines TRBV7-6 with TRBJ2-1, with D possibly matching TRBD2 (5 bases). V was clipped by 5 bases and J by 2 bases, with 13 bases between them. Germline values: CDR1 SGHVS, CDR2 FNYEAQ. The CDR3 has 15 amino acids. This CDR3 is CASSLNEGAYNEQFF. CDR3 in DNA: TGTGCCAGCAGCCTGAATGAGGGCGCCTACAATGAGCAGTTCTTC.

In its sample, this clonotype was seen a few times. The chain carries TRBV20-1 and TRBJ2-2; 12 bases fit TRBD1. Trimming at V came to 5 bases and at J to 3 bases, leaving 16 bases not matched to a gene. Germline-derived CDR1 and CDR2 are DFQATT and SNEGSKA (reference sequence). The CDR3 is 19 residues long. The CDR3: CSASRPRDRGRVHTGELFF. For the CDR3, the DNA is TGCAGTGCTTCCCGACCCCGGGACAGGGGGCGGGTGCACACCGGGGAGCTGTTTTTT.